This passage covers 22 T cell receptor beta chains from one sample sequenced in a study of T cell responses to AZD1222 COVID-19 vaccine. The table came from immunoSEQ multiplex PCR; TCRdb's copy has only in-frame clones and leaves some out. This sample carries 150,000 or so clones, about 90% of them seen once, and the ten largest clones take 5.5%. The material was peripheral blood, obtained on day 0 of MenACWY control vaccination. These receptors came from an adult in good health.

V and J are TRBV6-5 and TRBJ1-6; D might be TRBD1 (5 bases). V lost 0 bases and J lost 6, with 9 bases in between. Germline CDR1 reads MNHEY; CDR2 reads SVGAGI. The length of the CDR3 is 15 residues. The CDR3, as DNA: TGTGCCAGCAGTTACTCAGGACAACTTAATTCACCCCTCCACTTT. This codes for CASSYSGQLNSPLHF.

The chain couples TRBV6-2 or TRBV6-3 to TRBJ1-3; D might be TRBD1 (6 bases). There are 16 residues in the CDR3. Looked up from germline, CDR1 is MNHEY and CDR2 is SVGEGT. The V and J ends lost 5 bases and 0 bases respectively, with 14 bases between them. The CDR3 loop is CASSPLDRSSGNTIYF. In DNA form, the CDR3 reads TGTGCCAGCAGTCCCCTCGACAGGAGCTCTGGAAACACCATATATTTT.

The gene calls are TRBV5-6 and TRBJ1-2, with D perhaps matching TRBD1 (5 bases). V was trimmed by 1 base and J by 4 bases, leaving 11 bases between them. The CDR3 is 14 amino acids. CDR1 and CDR2 from the germline V gene are SGHDT and YYEEEE. The CDR3: CASSLQGELYGYTF. The CDR3 DNA sequence: TGTGCCAGCAGCTTGCAGGGCGAGCTCTATGGCTACACCTTC.

V is TRBV30 and J is TRBJ1-1, with TRBD1 identical over 7 bases. V dropped 3 bases and J dropped 11; count of bases not matched to a gene: 9. The CDR3 extends over 12 amino acids. Germline V CDR1 and CDR2: GTSNPN, SVGIG (reference sequence). The CDR3 sequence is CAWSETGSRAFF. CDR3 bases: TGTGCCTGGAGCGAGACAGGGTCTCGGGCTTTCTTT.

The genes are TRBV11-3 and TRBJ2-1, with 8 bases fitting TRBD2. V shed 6 bases, J shed 4 bases, and the junction held 11 bases outside the gene matches. Germline V lookup: CDR1 SGHNT, CDR2 YENEEA. CDR3 length equals 16 residues. DNA of the CDR3: TGTGCCAGCAGTACCGACACAGCGGGAGTATACAATGAGCAGTTCTTC. Its protein is CASSTDTAGVYNEQFF.

J is TRBJ1-2 and V is TRBV19; 8 positions agree with TRBD1. The V segment lost 4 bases and the J segment 8 bases; nucleotides outside the gene matches: 12. The V gene's germline CDR1 is LNHDA and CDR2 SQIVND (reference sequence). CDR3 length equals 15 residues. CDR3 residues: CASSRRTGLVGGYTF. The CDR3, as DNA: TGTGCCAGTAGTAGGAGGACAGGGTTGGTTGGCGGCTACACCTTC.

The V and J genes are TRBV5-6 and TRBJ1-1; TRBD1 is a possible D gene (5 bases). Between the trimmed V and J ends, which lost 2 bases and 0 bases, there was a span of 14 bases. The CDR3 spans 16 residues. Per the germline V gene, CDR1 is SGHDT and CDR2 is YYEEEE. DNA of the CDR3: TGTGCCAGCAGCTTTCATGACAGCACCATGAACACTGAAGCTTTCTTT. Its translation is CASSFHDSTMNTEAFF.

This clone appeared a single time. V and J are TRBV11-3 and TRBJ2-7; TRBD1 matches 9 bases. Germline V gene data show CDR1 as SGHNT and CDR2 as YENEEA. The CDR3 is made up of 17 amino acids. V gave up 1 base and J gave up 5 bases; unmatched junction bases: 12. The CDR3 sequence is CASSLVRAGTGRDEQYF. The CDR3, as DNA: TGTGCCAGCAGCTTAGTGCGGGCCGGGACAGGGAGGGACGAGCAGTACTTC.

The V call is TRBV10-1, the J call TRBJ2-2; the D is unclear. Germline V lookup: CDR1 WNHNN, CDR2 SYGVQD (reference sequence). V was trimmed by 4 bases and J by 5 bases, leaving 8 bases between them. This CDR3 contains 13 residues. CDR3 DNA: TGCGCCAGCAGTGTTACAGAAACCGGGGAGCTGTTTTTT. This codes for CASSVTETGELFF.

The sample holds one count of this clone. This chain connects TRBV5-1 to TRBJ2-5; 8 bases map to TRBD2. The CDR3 has 14 amino acids. Losses at the gene ends were 5 bases for V and 1 base for J; bases not matched to a gene: 4. The germline V gene encodes CDR1 SGHRS and CDR2 YFSETQ. The DNA for the CDR3 is TGCGCCAGCAGTCTCCGGGAGGGCCAAGAGACCCAGTACTTC. Its translation: CASSLREGQETQYF.

The rearrangement joins TRBV5-1 to TRBJ1-2; weak D call: TRBD1 (6 bases). CDR1 is SGHRS, CDR2 YFSETQ, per germline. With 0 bases removed from V and 2 bases from J, the gap between germline ends came to 17 bases. The CDR3 sequence is 17 residues long. The CDR3 sequence: CASSLAPGARRNYGYTF. CDR3 DNA sequence: TGCGCCAGCAGCTTGGCTCCGGGGGCAAGGAGAAACTATGGCTACACCTTC.

The rearrangement links TRBV5-4 to TRBJ2-7; 8 bases align to TRBD1. This CDR3 spans 15 amino acids. With V trimmed by 4 bases and J by 4 bases, 10 bases remained unmatched. Germline V gene data show CDR1 as SGHNT and CDR2 as YYREEE (reference sequence). The CDR3 reads CASSPGQGGIYEQYF. The CDR3 bases are TGTGCCAGCAGCCCAGGACAGGGAGGAATTTACGAGCAGTACTTC.

The rearrangement links TRBV2 to TRBJ2-5; the match to TRBD1 covers 9 bases. This CDR3 has 15 amino acids. The V and J ends lost 5 bases and 5 bases, in that order; junction bases with no gene match: 9. Germline lookup yields CDR1 SNHLY and CDR2 FYNNEI. The DNA for the CDR3 is TGTGCCAGCAGTATACAGGGGGCGGCTTGGGAGACCCAGTACTTC. Protein: CASSIQGAAWETQYF.

This chain joins TRBV3-1 (or the pseudogene TRBV3-2) and TRBJ1-6; maybe TRBD1 (6 bases). Germline CDR1 LGHDT, CDR2 YNNKEL (reference sequence). V lost 7 bases and J 10 bases, leaving 20 bases between the germline ends. The CDR3 totals 15 residues. The CDR3 nucleotides read TGTGCCAGCACCCTAAAGACAGGAGGTGGGTCACCCCTCCACTTT. As protein: CASTLKTGGGSPLHF.

The rearrangement links TRBV27 to TRBJ2-2; D remains ambiguous. V was clipped by 5 bases and J by 2 bases, with 9 bases between them. Per the germline V gene, CDR1 is MNHEY and CDR2 is SMNVEV (reference sequence). The CDR3 spans 14 residues. CDR3 protein: CASSPRGNTGELFF. In nucleotides, the CDR3 is TGTGCCAGCAGTCCCCGAGGTAACACCGGGGAGCTGTTTTTT.

In this sample, this clone turned up a few times. This chain links TRBV29-1 with TRBJ1-2; perhaps TRBD1 as D (6 bases). The CDR3 is 13 amino acids. CDR1 and CDR2 (germline): SQVTM, ANQGSEA. V was trimmed by 4 bases and J by 4 bases, leaving 13 bases between them. CDR3 DNA: TGCAGCGTTGGCGCAGGGGCCCTCTATGGCTACACCTTC. It yields the protein CSVGAGALYGYTF. Full variable domain (rest looked up from reference TRBV29-1 and TRBJ1-2): SAVISQKPSRDICQRGTSLTIQCQVDSQVTMMFWYRQQPGQSLTLIATANQGSEATYESGFVIDKFPISRPNLTFSTLTVSNMSPEDSSIYLCSVGAGALYGYTFGSGTRLTVV.

V usage is TRBV7-8 and J usage is TRBJ2-7, with D possibly being TRBD1 (6 bases). Trimming cost V 0 bases and J 3 bases, with 9 bases left between them. This CDR3 has 14 amino acids. Germline CDR1 reads SGHVS; CDR2 reads FQNEAQ. The CDR3 protein is CASSLADSLYEQYF. The CDR3 bases are TGTGCCAGCAGCTTAGCGGACAGCCTCTACGAGCAGTACTTC.

The genes are TRBV24-1 and TRBJ2-7, with 11 positions matching TRBD2. This CDR3 has 16 amino acids. Germline trimming cut 3 bases from V and 1 base from J; bases unmatched to any gene: 4. The V gene's germline CDR1 is KGHDR and CDR2 SFDVKD. The CDR3 DNA reads as TGTGCCACCAGTGATCTCGGGACTAGCGGTTCCTACGAGCAGTACTTC. It translates to CATSDLGTSGSYEQYF.

The sample holds one count of this clone. This sample includes further DNA sequences coding for the same CDR3. The chain joins TRBV7-9 to TRBJ1-1; D not resolved. The germline CDR1 and CDR2 sequences are SEHNR and FQNEAQ (reference sequence). The CDR3 is 12 amino acids. Deletions cut 3 bases from V and 5 bases from J, with 7 bases between. The CDR3: CASSFGETEAFF. CDR3 coding DNA: TGTGCCAGCAGCTTCGGAGAGACTGAAGCTTTCTTT.

V gene TRBV19 combines with J gene TRBJ2-6; D may correspond to TRBD1 or TRBD2 (5 bases each). Germline CDR1 reads LNHDA; CDR2 reads SQIVND (reference sequence). The CDR3 is 15 amino acids. V shed 8 bases and J shed 2 bases, with 13 bases lying between them. In DNA, the CDR3 is TGTGCCAGTGTCGATGTGGGGGCTGGGGCCAACGTCCTGACTTTC. This encodes CASVDVGAGANVLTF. The full variable domain, its missing parts supplied by reference TRBV19 and TRBJ2-6, is DGGITQSPKYLFRKEGQNVTLSCEQNLNHDAMYWYRQDPGQGLRLIYYSQIVNDFQKGDIAEGYSVSREKKESFPLTVTSAQKNPTAFYLCASVDVGAGANVLTFGAGSRLTVL.

The gene calls are TRBV5-4 and TRBJ2-7; a possible D gene is TRBD1 (7 bases). This CDR3 spans 18 amino acids. Between the trimmed V and J ends, which lost 2 bases and 0 bases, there was a span of 21 bases. Germline-derived CDR1 and CDR2 are SGHNT and YYREEE (reference sequence). The DNA of the CDR3 is TGTGCCAGCAGCTTTGGCGGAGGGGGCACCTCCAGCTCCTACGAGCAGTACGTC. Amino acids: CASSFGGGGTSSSYEQYV.

V gene TRBV7-9 combines with J gene TRBJ2-1; 11 bases are shared with TRBD2. With 6 bases clipped from V and 4 bases from J, the junction kept 11 bases outside the gene matches. Germline assignment: CDR1 SEHNR and CDR2 FQNEAQ (reference sequence). The CDR3 runs 17 residues. CDR3 protein: CASREASGGPRYNEQFF. The CDR3 DNA reads TGTGCCAGCAGAGAAGCTAGCGGGGGGCCGAGATACAATGAGCAGTTCTTC.